These 13 T cell receptor beta chains share one sample of origin, sequenced in a study of identical twins. TCRdb re-called the 5' RACE reads with MiXCR, one entry per CDR3 protein. The table records more than 1.5 million distinct CDR3 sequences, roughly a third of them present only once. Source material: cord blood. Receptors originate from a newborn girl in good health.

This clonotype was observed once. With a much larger clone just one base away, this may be a read error. The V call is TRBV9, the J call TRBJ1-2; D is perhaps TRBD1 (6 bases). V lost 1 base and J 7 bases, leaving 11 bases between the germline ends. Germline assignment: CDR1 SGDLS and CDR2 YYNGEE. The CDR3 loop spans 13 amino acids. CDR3 amino acids: CASSVRQGCGYTF. In nucleotides, the CDR3 is TGTGCCAGCAGCGTAAGGCAGGGGTGTGGCTACACCTTC.

The V call is TRBV6-5, the J call TRBJ1-2; possibly TRBD1 for D (6 bases). The CDR3 covers 12 residues. CDR1 MNHEY and CDR2 SVGAGI come from the germline V gene. V lost 6 bases to trimming and J lost 8 bases, with 13 bases between them. This CDR3 is CASSLTGIGYTF. The CDR3 DNA is TGTGCCAGCAGCCTGACAGGTATCGGCTACACCTTC.

This clonotype was detected many times. DNA of the CDR3: TGTGCCAGCAGCCAAGATAGGAATACGCAGTATTTT. This translates into CASSQDRNTQYF. This chain connects TRBV3-1 to TRBJ2-3; D remains ambiguous. CDR3 size: 12 residues. V gave up 0 bases and J gave up 7 bases, with 5 bases separating them. Germline V gene lookup returns CDR1 LGHDT and CDR2 YNNKEL (reference sequence).

The rearrangement uses TRBV20-1 and TRBJ1-2; D is uncertain. Germline CDR1 is DFQATT and CDR2 is SNEGSKA (reference sequence). CDR3 size: 11 residues. Trimming stripped 4 bases from V and 2 bases from J, with 5 bases between. The chain's CDR3 is CSANQNYGYTF. The CDR3 region has the DNA TGCAGTGCTAATCAAAACTATGGCTACACCTTC.

The chain combines TRBV10-3 with TRBJ1-1, with 10 nucleotides matching TRBD1. CDR3 length: 13 residues. The V gene's germline CDR1 is ENHRY and CDR2 SYGVKD. V gave up 5 bases and J gave up 7 bases; unmatched junction bases: 4. CDR3 DNA: TGTGCCATCAGTCTGACAGGGGGCGTTGAAGCTTTCTTT. This codes for CAISLTGGVEAFF.

In its sample, this clonotype was seen many times. The rearrangement joins TRBV24-1 to TRBJ1-5; D is possibly TRBD1 (6 bases). V shed 6 bases and J shed 1 base, with 9 bases lying between them. CDR1 is KGHDR and CDR2 is SFDVKD in the germline V gene. This CDR3 contains 14 residues. CDR3 sequence: CATSRTASNQPQHF. In DNA form, the CDR3 reads TGTGCCACCAGTCGGACAGCAAGCAATCAGCCCCAGCATTTT.

In this sample, this clonotype turned up a few times. The chain recombines TRBV28 with TRBJ2-7, with D hard to call. The V end was cut by 8 bases, the J end by 2 bases, with 13 bases between. Looked up from germline, CDR1 is MDHEN and CDR2 is SYDVKM. The CDR3 runs 13 residues. The CDR3 bases are TGTGCCAGCCTTGACGTAGCCCCCTACGAGCAGTACTTC. It is translated as CASLDVAPYEQYF. The full variable domain, with the rest looked up from reference TRBV28 and TRBJ2-7, is DVKVTQSSRYLVKRTGEKVFLECVQDMDHENMFWYRQDPGLGLRLIYFSYDVKMKEKGDIPEGYSVSREKKERFSLILESASTNQTSMYLCASLDVAPYEQYFGPGTRLTVT.

This clonotype was counted only a few times. CDR3 loop: CASSFSPRGVENEQFF. In DNA form, the CDR3 reads TGTGCCAGCAGCTTTTCCCCCCGGGGGGTGGAAAATGAGCAGTTCTTC. The chain is built from TRBV11-2 and TRBJ2-1; TRBD2 matches 7 bases. CDR3 length equals 16 residues. The V and J ends lost 3 bases and 7 bases, in that order; junction bases with no gene match: 12. CDR1 and CDR2 from the germline V gene are SGHAT and FQNNGV.

In the case of this clonotype: An end of the junction differs from the germline gene, which may be a read error. The chain couples TRBV4-2 to TRBJ2-1; D unclear. This CDR3 region has 17 residues. Germline lookup yields CDR1 LGHNA and CDR2 YNFKEQ. The CDR3 spells CASSQEGGTSSNNEQFF. CDR3 bases: TGTGCCAGCAGCCAAGAGGGTGGCACGAGCTCCAACAATGAGCAGTTCTTC.

This clonotype showed up just a few times. The chain combines TRBV2 with TRBJ2-3; 10 bases fit TRBD2. CDR1 is SNHLY and CDR2 is FYNNEI in the germline V gene. Unmatched junction bases numbered 5, after V lost 3 bases and J lost 2 bases. The CDR3 is 16 amino acids. CDR3 sequence reads: CASSETAGGITDTQYF. For the CDR3, the DNA is TGTGCCAGCAGTGAGACAGCGGGAGGGATCACAGATACGCAGTATTTT.

V gene TRBV29-1 combines with J gene TRBJ1-1; TRBD1 matches at 7 bases. CDR1 is SQVTM and CDR2 is ANQGSEA in the germline V gene. The trim removed 7 bases at V and 1 base at J, leaving 3 bases unmatched. There are 12 residues in the CDR3. The CDR3 loop reads CSGQGGNTEAFF. The CDR3 DNA sequence: TGCAGCGGACAGGGTGGGAACACTGAAGCTTTCTTT. Full variable domain (rest looked up from reference TRBV29-1 and TRBJ1-1): SAVISQKPSRDICQRGTSLTIQCQVDSQVTMMFWYRQQPGQSLTLIATANQGSEATYESGFVIDKFPISRPNLTFSTLTVSNMSPEDSSIYLCSGQGGNTEAFFGQGTRLTVV.

The J gene is TRBJ2-7, the V gene TRBV28; the D is unclear. Germline values: CDR1 MDHEN, CDR2 SYDVKM. The CDR3 extends over 15 amino acids. V was pared by 4 bases and J by 2 bases, with 15 bases between. For the CDR3, the DNA is TGTGCCAGCAGTTCCCCCCCCAACGCAACCTACGAGCAGTACTTC. This translates into CASSSPPNATYEQYF.

This rearrangement joins TRBV5-3 to TRBJ2-1, with D uncertain. TRBV5-3 is labeled an ORF, and its function is uncertain. The CDR3 contains 15 residues. Trimming pared 0 bases from V and 0 bases from J, leaving 7 bases between. The CDR3 DNA reads as TGTGCCAGAAGCTTGGAAGCGAGCTCCTACAATGAGCAGTTCTTC. Translated, it gives CARSLEASSYNEQFF.